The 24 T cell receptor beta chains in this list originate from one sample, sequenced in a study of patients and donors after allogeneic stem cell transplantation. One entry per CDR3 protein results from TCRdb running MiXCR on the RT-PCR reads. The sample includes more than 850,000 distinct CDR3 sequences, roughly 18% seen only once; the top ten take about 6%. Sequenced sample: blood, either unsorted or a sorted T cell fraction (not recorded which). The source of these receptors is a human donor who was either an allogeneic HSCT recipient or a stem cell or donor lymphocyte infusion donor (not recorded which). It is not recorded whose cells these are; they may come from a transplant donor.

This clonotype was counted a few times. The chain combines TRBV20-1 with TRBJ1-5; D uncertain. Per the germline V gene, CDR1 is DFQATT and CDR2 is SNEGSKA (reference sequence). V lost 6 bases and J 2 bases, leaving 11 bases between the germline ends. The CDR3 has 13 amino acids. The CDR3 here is CSAYGDGNQPQHF. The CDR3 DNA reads TGCAGTGCCTATGGGGATGGCAATCAGCCCCAGCATTTT.

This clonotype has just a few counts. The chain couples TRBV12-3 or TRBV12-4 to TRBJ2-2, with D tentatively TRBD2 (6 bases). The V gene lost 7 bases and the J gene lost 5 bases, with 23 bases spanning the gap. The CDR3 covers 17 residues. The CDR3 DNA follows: TGTGCCAGCACGCAAGGAGTGGGGGGACCGTGGACCGGGGAGCTGTTTTTT. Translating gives CASTQGVGGPWTGELFF.

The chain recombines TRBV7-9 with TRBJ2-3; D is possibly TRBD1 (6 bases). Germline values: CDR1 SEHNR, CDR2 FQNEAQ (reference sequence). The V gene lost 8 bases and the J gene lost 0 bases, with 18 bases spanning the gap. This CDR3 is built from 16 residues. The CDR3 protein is CASRYRDTSSTDTQYF. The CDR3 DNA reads TGTGCCAGCCGCTACCGGGACACAAGTAGCACAGATACGCAGTATTTT.

CDR3 in amino acids: CSARSKDRNYGYTF. The DNA of the CDR3 is TGCAGTGCTAGGTCGAAGGACCGCAACTATGGCTACACCTTC. The rearrangement links TRBV20-1 to TRBJ1-2; D remains ambiguous. V dropped 3 bases and J dropped 2 bases, with 13 bases sitting between them. The CDR3 has 14 residues. Germline assignment: CDR1 DFQATT and CDR2 SNEGSKA (reference sequence).

CDR3 DNA sequence: TGTGCCAGCAGTTTCGTCTGGAGGGCCGGCAATGAGCAGTTCTTC. This encodes CASSFVWRAGNEQFF. The chain uses TRBV27 and TRBJ2-1; D is possibly TRBD2 (6 bases). This CDR3 comprises 15 residues. Germline loops: CDR1 MNHEY, CDR2 SMNVEV (reference sequence). Trimming took 3 bases from V and 6 from J, leaving 15 bases between them.

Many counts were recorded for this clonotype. CDR3 protein: CASSLTEGRGLGNTIYF. CDR3 sequence (DNA): TGTGCCAGCAGCCTCACCGAAGGAAGGGGACTTGGAAACACCATATATTTT. The chain carries TRBV9 and TRBJ1-3; weak D call: TRBD1 (5 bases). CDR1 and CDR2 (germline): SGDLS, YYNGEE. The CDR3 has 17 residues. The V end lost 4 bases, the J end lost 3 bases, and 20 bases lay between the germline ends.

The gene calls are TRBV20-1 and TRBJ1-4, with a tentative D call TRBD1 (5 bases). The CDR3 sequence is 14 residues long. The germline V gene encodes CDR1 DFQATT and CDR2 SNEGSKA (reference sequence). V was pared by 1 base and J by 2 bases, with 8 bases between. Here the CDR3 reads CSARVPGTNEKLFF. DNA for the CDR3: TGCAGTGCTAGAGTCCCAGGGACTAATGAAAAACTGTTTTTT.

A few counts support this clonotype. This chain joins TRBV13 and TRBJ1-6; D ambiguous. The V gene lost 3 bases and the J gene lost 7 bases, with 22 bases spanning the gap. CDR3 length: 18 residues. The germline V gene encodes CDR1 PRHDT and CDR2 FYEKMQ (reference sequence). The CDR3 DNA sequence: TGTGCCAGCAGCTTTTTTGCTCGGGGTAGGCGAGGCAATTCACCCCTCCACTTT. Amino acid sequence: CASSFFARGRRGNSPLHF.

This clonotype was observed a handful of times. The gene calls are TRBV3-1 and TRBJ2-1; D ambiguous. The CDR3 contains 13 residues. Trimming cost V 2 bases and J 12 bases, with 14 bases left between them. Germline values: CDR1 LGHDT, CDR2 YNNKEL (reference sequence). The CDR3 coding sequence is TGTGCCAGCAGCCAAAACAGCCAGCACGGGCAGTTCTTC. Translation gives CASSQNSQHGQFF.

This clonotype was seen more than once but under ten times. DNA of the CDR3: TGTGCCAGCAGTTTCGGGACAGGGGCGGGGAGCAATCAGCCCCAGCATTTT. Translation gives CASSFGTGAGSNQPQHF. The genes are TRBV27 and TRBJ1-5, with 10 bases identical to TRBD1. The germline V gene has CDR1 MNHEY and CDR2 SMNVEV (reference sequence). The CDR3 totals 17 residues. Trimming cost V 3 bases and J 1 base; bases outside gene matches: 6.

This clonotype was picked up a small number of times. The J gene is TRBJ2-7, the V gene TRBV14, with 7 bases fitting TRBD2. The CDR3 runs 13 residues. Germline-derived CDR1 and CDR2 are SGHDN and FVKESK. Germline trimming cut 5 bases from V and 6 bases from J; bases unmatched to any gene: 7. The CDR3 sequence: CASSISGGSEQYF. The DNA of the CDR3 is TGTGCCAGCAGCATTTCGGGGGGATCCGAGCAGTACTTC.

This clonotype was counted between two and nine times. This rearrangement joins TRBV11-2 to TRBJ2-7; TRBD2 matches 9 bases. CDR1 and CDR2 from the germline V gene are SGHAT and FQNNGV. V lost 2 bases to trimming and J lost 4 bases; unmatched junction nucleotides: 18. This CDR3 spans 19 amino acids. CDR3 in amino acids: CASSLSSHAGGPSSYEQYF. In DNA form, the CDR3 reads TGTGCCAGCAGCTTATCCTCTCACGCGGGGGGGCCGTCTTCTTACGAGCAGTACTTC.

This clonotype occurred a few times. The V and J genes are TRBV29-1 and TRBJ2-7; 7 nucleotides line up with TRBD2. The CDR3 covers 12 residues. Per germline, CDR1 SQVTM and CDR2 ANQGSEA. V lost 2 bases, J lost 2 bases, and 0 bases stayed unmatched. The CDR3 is CSVELAAYEQYF. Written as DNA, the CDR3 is TGCAGCGTTGAACTAGCGGCCTACGAGCAGTACTTC.

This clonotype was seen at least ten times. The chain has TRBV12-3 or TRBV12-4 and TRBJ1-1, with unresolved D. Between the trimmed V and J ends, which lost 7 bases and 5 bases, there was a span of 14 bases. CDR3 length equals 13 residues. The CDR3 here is CASNRASGTEAFF. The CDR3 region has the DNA TGTGCCAGCAACCGGGCCTCGGGGACTGAAGCTTTCTTT.

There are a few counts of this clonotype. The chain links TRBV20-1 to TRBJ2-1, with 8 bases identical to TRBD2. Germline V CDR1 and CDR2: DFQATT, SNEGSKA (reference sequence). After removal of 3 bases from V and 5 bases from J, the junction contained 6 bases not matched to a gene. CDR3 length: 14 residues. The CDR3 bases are TGCAGTGCTAGTCCCCGGGGGGGCCACAATGAGCAGTTCTTC. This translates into CSASPRGGHNEQFF.

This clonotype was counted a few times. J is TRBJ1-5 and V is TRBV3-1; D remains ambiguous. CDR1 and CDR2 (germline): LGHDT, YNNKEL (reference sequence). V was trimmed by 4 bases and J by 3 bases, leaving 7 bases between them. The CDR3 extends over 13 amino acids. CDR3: CASSPSNNQPQHF. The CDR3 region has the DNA TGTGCCAGCAGCCCAAGCAACAATCAGCCCCAGCATTTT.

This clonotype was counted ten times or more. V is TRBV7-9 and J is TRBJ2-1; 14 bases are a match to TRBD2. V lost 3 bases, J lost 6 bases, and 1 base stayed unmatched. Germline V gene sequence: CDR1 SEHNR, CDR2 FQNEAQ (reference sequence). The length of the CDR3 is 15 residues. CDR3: CASSLGLAGVNEQFF. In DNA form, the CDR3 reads TGTGCCAGCAGCTTGGGACTAGCGGGAGTCAATGAGCAGTTCTTC.

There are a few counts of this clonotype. In DNA form, the CDR3 reads TGTGCCAGCAGTACCACGGGACAGACCTTTAATCAGCCCCAGCATTTT. It translates to CASSTTGQTFNQPQHF. The V and J genes are TRBV6-1 and TRBJ1-5; 7 bases are shared with TRBD1. Per the germline V gene, CDR1 is MNHNS and CDR2 is SASEGT. The CDR3 is 16 residues long. J gave up 4 bases and V 5 bases, and 11 bases lay outside the gene matches.

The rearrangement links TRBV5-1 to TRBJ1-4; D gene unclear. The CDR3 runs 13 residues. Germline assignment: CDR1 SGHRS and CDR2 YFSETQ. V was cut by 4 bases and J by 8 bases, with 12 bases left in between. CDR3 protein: CASSGHSLEKLFF. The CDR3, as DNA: TGCGCCAGCAGCGGGCACTCATTGGAAAAACTGTTTTTT.

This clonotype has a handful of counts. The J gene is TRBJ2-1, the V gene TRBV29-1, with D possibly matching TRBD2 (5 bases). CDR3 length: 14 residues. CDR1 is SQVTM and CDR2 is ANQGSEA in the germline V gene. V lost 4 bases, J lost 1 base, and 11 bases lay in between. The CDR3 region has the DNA TGCAGCGTTGTTGGAGGTGAATCCTACAATGAGCAGTTCTTC. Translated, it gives CSVVGGESYNEQFF.

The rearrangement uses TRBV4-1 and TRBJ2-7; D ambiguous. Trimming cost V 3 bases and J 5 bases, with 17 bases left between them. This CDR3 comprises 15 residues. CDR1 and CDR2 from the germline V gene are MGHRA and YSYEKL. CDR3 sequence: CASSQTDPGSDEQYF. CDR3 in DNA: TGCGCCAGCAGCCAGACCGACCCCGGAAGCGACGAGCAGTACTTC.

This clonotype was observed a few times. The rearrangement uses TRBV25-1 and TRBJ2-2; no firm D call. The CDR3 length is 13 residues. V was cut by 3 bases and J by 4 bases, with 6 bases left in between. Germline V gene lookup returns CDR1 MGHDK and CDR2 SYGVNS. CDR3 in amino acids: CASSDIGTGELFF. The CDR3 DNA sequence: TGTGCCAGCAGTGATATCGGCACCGGGGAGCTGTTTTTT.

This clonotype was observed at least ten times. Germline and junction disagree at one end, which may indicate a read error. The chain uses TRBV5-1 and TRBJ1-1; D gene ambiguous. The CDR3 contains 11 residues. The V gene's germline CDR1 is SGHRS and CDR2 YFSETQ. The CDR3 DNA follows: TGTGCCAGCAGCTTGGACACTGAAGCTTTCTTT. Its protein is CASSLDTEAFF.

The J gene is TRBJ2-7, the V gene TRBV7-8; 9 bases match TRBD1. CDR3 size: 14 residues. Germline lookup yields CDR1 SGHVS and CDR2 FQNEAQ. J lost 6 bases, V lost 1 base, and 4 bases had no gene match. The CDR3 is CASSLGGQGPEQYF. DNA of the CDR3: TGTGCCAGCAGCTTAGGTGGACAGGGGCCCGAGCAGTACTTC.